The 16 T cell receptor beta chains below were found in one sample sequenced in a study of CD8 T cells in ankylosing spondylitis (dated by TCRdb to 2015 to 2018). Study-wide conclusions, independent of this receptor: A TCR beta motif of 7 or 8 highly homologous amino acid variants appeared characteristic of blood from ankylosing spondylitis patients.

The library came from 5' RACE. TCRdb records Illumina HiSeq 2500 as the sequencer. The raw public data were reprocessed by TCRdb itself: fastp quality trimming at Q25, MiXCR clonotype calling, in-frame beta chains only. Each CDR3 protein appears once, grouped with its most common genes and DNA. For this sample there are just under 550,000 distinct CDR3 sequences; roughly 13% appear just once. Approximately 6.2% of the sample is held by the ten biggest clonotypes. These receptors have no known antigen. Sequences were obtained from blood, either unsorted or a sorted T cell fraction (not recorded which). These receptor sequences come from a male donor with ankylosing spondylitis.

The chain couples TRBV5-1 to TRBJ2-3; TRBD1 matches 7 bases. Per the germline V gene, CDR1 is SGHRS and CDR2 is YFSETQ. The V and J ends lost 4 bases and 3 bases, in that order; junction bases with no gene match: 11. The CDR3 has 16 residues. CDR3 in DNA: TGCGCCAGCAGCGACAAGGGGGCACTTAGAACAGATACGCAGTATTTT. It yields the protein CASSDKGALRTDTQYF.

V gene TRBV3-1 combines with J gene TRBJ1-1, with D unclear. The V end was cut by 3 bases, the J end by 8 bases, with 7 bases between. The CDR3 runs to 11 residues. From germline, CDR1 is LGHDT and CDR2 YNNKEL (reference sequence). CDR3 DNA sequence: TGTGCCAGCAGCCAGTCAGCAGAAGCTTTCTTT. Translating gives CASSQSAEAFF. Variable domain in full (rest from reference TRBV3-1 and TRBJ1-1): DTAVSQTPKYLVTQMGNDKSIKCEQNLGHDTMYWYKQDSKKFLKIMFSYNNKELIINETVPNRFSPKSPDKAHLNLHINSLELGDSAVYFCASSQSAEAFFGQGTRLTVV.

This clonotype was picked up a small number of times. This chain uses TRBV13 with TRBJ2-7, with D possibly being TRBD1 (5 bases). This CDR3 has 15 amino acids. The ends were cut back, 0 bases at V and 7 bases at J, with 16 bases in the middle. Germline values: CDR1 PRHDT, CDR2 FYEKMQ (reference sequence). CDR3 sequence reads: CASSLGHGQAEEQYF. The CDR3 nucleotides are TGTGCCAGCAGCTTAGGCCACGGACAAGCAGAGGAGCAGTACTTC.

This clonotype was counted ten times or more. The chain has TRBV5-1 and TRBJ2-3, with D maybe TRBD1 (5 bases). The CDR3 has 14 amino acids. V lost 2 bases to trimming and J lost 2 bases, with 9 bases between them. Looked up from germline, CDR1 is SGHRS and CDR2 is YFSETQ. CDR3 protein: CASSFKGDTDTQYF. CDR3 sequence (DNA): TGCGCCAGCAGCTTTAAAGGGGACACAGATACGCAGTATTTT.

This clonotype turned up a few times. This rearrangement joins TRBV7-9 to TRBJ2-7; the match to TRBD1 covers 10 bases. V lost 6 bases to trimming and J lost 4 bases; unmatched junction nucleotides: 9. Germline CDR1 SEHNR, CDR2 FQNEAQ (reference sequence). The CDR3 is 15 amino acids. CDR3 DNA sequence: TGTGCCAGCAGTTCCCGACAGGGGGCTTTTTACGAGCAGTACGTC. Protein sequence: CASSSRQGAFYEQYV.

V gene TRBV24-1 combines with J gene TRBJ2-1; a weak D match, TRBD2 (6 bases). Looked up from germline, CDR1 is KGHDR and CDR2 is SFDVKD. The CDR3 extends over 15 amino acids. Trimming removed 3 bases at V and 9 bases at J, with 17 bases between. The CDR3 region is CATSDHGLRGGEQFF. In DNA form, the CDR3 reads TGTGCCACCAGTGATCACGGACTAAGGGGCGGTGAGCAGTTCTTC.

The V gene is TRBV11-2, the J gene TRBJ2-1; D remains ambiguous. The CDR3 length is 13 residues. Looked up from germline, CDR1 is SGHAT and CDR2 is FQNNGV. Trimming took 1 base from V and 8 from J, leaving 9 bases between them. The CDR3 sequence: CASSLVAYDEQFF. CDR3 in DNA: TGTGCCAGCAGCTTAGTAGCATATGATGAGCAGTTCTTC. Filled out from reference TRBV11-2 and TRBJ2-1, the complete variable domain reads EAGVAQSPRYKIIEKRQSVAFWCNPISGHATLYWYQQILGQGPKLLIQFQNNGVVDDSQLPKDRFSAERLKGVDSTLKIQPAKLEDSAVYLCASSLVAYDEQFFGPGTRLTVL.

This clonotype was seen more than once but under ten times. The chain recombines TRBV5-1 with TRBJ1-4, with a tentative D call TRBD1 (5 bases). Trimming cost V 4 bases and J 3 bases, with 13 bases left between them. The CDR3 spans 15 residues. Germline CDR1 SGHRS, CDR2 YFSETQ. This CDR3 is CASSRGAASNEKLFF. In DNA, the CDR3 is TGCGCCAGCAGCCGAGGGGCTGCTTCTAATGAAAAACTGTTTTTT.

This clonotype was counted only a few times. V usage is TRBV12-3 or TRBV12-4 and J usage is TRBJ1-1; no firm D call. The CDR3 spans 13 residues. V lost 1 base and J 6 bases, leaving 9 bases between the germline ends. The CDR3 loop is CASSLVATPEAFF. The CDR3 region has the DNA TGTGCCAGCAGTTTAGTCGCGACCCCTGAAGCTTTCTTT.

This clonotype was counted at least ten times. CDR3 region: CASSRGDLTDTQYF. The CDR3 DNA follows: TGTGCCAGCAGCCGTGGGGACTTAACAGATACGCAGTATTTT. The chain recombines TRBV7-2 with TRBJ2-3, with D possibly TRBD2 on 6 matching bases. Per germline, CDR1 SGHTA and CDR2 FQGNSA. V was shortened by 5 bases and J by 3 bases, with 12 bases between the two germline ends. The CDR3 extends over 14 amino acids.

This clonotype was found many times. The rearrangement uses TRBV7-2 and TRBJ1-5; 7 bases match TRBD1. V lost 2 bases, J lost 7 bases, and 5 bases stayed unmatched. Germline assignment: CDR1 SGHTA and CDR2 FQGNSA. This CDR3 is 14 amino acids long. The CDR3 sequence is CASSLRDSGQPQHF. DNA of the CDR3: TGTGCCAGCAGCTTAAGGGACAGTGGGCAGCCCCAGCATTTT.

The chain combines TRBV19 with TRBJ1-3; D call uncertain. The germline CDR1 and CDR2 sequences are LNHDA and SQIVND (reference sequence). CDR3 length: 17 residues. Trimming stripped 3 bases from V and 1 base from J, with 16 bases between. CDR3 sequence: CASSMGATLHSGNTIYF. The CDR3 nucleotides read TGTGCCAGTAGTATGGGCGCCACCCTTCATTCTGGAAACACCATATATTTT.

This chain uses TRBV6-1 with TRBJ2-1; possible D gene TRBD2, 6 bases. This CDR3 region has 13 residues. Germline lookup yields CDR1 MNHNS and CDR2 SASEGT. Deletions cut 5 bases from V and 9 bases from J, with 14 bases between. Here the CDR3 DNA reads TGTGCCAGCAGTCCGGAGGGTGTAGGTGAGCAGTTCTTC. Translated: CASSPEGVGEQFF.

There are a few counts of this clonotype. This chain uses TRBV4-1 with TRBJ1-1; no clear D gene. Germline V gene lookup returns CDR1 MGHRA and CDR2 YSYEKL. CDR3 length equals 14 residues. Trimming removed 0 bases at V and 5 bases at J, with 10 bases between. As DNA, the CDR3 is TGCGCCAGCAGCCAAGAACGAGGGAGGACTGAAGCTTTCTTT. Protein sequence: CASSQERGRTEAFF.

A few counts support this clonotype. The CDR3 bases are TGTGCCAGCAAATCCGGCATCGGGGACAGGGTCTACAATGAGCAGTTCTTC. It encodes CASKSGIGDRVYNEQFF. The V call is TRBV12-3 or TRBV12-4, the J call TRBJ2-1; 9 bases align to TRBD1. This CDR3 region has 17 residues. Trimming at V came to 7 bases and at J to 3 bases, leaving 13 bases not matched to a gene.

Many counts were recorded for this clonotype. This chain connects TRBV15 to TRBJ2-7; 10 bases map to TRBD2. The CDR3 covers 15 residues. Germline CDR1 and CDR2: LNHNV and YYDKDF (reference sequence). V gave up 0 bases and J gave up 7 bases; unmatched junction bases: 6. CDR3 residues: CATSRELAGVGEQYF. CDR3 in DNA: TGTGCCACCAGCAGAGAGCTAGCGGGAGTCGGAGAGCAGTACTTC.